The 18 T cell receptor beta chains below were found in one sample sequenced in a study of T cells after posttransplantation cyclophosphamide. Some clones are missing from TCRdb's copy, which holds only in-frame ones; the method was immunoSEQ multiplex PCR. The data show 30,000 to 40,000 clones, with none appearing a single time. The sequencing sample was made of PBMCs. These receptors all come from a man aged 50 to 60 in good health, CMV-negative, and a related stem cell transplant donor.

This clone has just a few counts. The chain carries TRBV12-5 and TRBJ2-7; D might be TRBD1 (6 bases). Germline V gene data show CDR1 as LGHNT and CDR2 as FRNRAP. There are 14 residues in the CDR3. V was shortened by 6 bases and J by 2 bases, with 14 bases between the two germline ends. CDR3 region: CASGLQGAAYEQYF. DNA of the CDR3: TGTGCTAGTGGGCTACAGGGCGCCGCCTACGAGCAGTACTTC.

This clone was detected ten times or more. The J gene is TRBJ2-7, the V gene TRBV27, with D perhaps TRBD2 (6 bases). CDR1 MNHEY and CDR2 SMNVEV come from the germline V gene (reference sequence). V was pared by 3 bases and J by 5 bases, with 8 bases between. CDR3 length: 12 amino acids. The CDR3 reads CASSLRGHEQYF. Here the CDR3 DNA reads TGTGCCAGCAGTTTGCGGGGACACGAGCAGTACTTC.

This clone was counted at least ten times. The chain recombines TRBV4-1 with TRBJ1-2; D not resolved. Trimming left V 4 bases short and J 4 bases short, with 13 bases between. CDR3 size: 14 residues. Germline assignment: CDR1 MGHRA and CDR2 YSYEKL. The CDR3 region has the DNA TGCGCCAGCAGCCCCGGAGGTTCCGTCTATGGCTACACCTTC. Translation gives CASSPGGSVYGYTF.

This clone came up many times. V is TRBV7-6 and J is TRBJ2-7; TRBD1 matches 9 bases. Trimming at V came to 4 bases and at J to 6 bases, leaving 7 bases not matched to a gene. The CDR3 consists of 14 residues. Germline V CDR1 and CDR2: SGHVS, FNYEAQ. CDR3 bases: TGTGCCAGCAGCTCTGGGACAGGGTCGTTCGAGCAGTACTTC. It translates to CASSSGTGSFEQYF.

This clone has a count of ten or more. The V gene is TRBV14, the J gene TRBJ2-1; TRBD2 matches at 11 bases. Germline lookup yields CDR1 SGHDN and CDR2 FVKESK. The J segment lost 10 bases and the V segment lost 3 bases, leaving 11 bases of the junction unmatched. The CDR3 loop spans 16 amino acids. For the CDR3, the DNA is TGTGCCAGCAGCCACCGACTAGCGGGATCCCCAAAGGAGCAGTTCTTC. Encoded protein: CASSHRLAGSPKEQFF.

This clone was counted at least ten times. This chain connects TRBV19 to TRBJ2-7; D ambiguous. Trimming took off 4 bases at V and 2 bases at J, with 9 bases between the two ends. The CDR3 is 13 amino acids. Germline CDR1 and CDR2: LNHDA and SQIVND (reference sequence). CDR3 loop: CASSTVPTYEQYF. CDR3 nucleotides: TGTGCCAGTAGTACGGTCCCCACCTACGAGCAGTACTTC.

The chain has TRBV7-9 and TRBJ2-5; D remains unclear. The tail of the sequence fits TRBJ2-7 better, so the J call may be wrong. This CDR3 is 16 amino acids long. Per germline, CDR1 SEHNR and CDR2 FQNEAQ (reference sequence). The CDR3 reads CASSLESLTVSYEQYF. CDR3 nucleotide sequence: TGTGCCAGCAGCTTAGAGTCGCTAACAGTCTCCTACGAGCAGTACTTC.

This clone was seen repeatedly, ten times or more. The genes are TRBV6-5 and TRBJ1-2, with TRBD1 matching 7 bases. Germline CDR1 reads MNHEY; CDR2 reads SVGAGI. The V gene end was trimmed by 0 bases and the J gene end by 2 bases; junction bases not matched to a gene: 6. This CDR3 contains 16 residues. As DNA, the CDR3 is TGTGCCAGCAGTTACTCTGAATGGGACAGCAACTATGGCTACACCTTC. Translating gives CASSYSEWDSNYGYTF.

This clone was seen at least ten times. The chain couples TRBV6-1 to TRBJ2-5; possible D gene TRBD1, 5 bases. The CDR3 is 16 amino acids. Per germline, CDR1 MNHNS and CDR2 SASEGT. Trimming cost V 2 bases and J 5 bases, with 18 bases left between them. CDR3 loop: CASSEMLGAIVETQYF. The CDR3 DNA reads TGTGCCAGCAGTGAAATGTTAGGGGCTATAGTGGAGACCCAGTACTTC.

This clone was seen many times. This rearrangement joins TRBV6-5 to TRBJ2-7; a possible D gene is TRBD2 (6 bases). The CDR3 is 16 amino acids. From germline, CDR1 is MNHEY and CDR2 SVGAGI. V was shortened by 0 bases and J by 3 bases, with 15 bases between the two germline ends. The DNA for the CDR3 is TGTGCCAGCAGTTACTCGCCAACTAGCAGCTTCTACGAGCAGTACTTC. It yields the protein CASSYSPTSSFYEQYF.

In its sample, this clone was seen many times. The V and J genes are TRBV7-2 and TRBJ1-5; maybe TRBD1 (6 bases). Germline V gene sequence: CDR1 SGHTA, CDR2 FQGNSA. The CDR3 length is 14 residues. Trimming pared 4 bases from V and 6 bases from J, leaving 13 bases between. The CDR3 loop is CASSSQGFGQPQHF. CDR3 DNA: TGTGCCAGCAGCTCACAGGGTTTCGGTCAGCCCCAGCATTTT.

Ten or more counts support this clone. The chain couples TRBV5-1 to TRBJ2-1; 14 nucleotides agree with TRBD2. V was clipped by 4 bases and J by 8 bases; unmatched bases: 2. CDR1 is SGHRS, CDR2 YFSETQ, per germline. The CDR3 is 14 residues long. CDR3 coding DNA: TGCGCCAGCAGCGGGACTAGCGGGAGCGATGAGCAGTTCTTC. It translates to CASSGTSGSDEQFF.

This clone was observed many times. The chain is built from TRBV10-3 and TRBJ2-5, with a tentative D call TRBD2 (6 bases). The CDR3 is made up of 13 amino acids. The V gene lost 3 bases and the J gene lost 4 bases, with 9 bases spanning the gap. In germline, CDR1 is ENHRY, CDR2 SYGVKD. The CDR3 is CAISDGRGETQYF. As DNA, the CDR3 is TGTGCCATCAGTGACGGGAGAGGAGAGACCCAGTACTTC.

This clone was counted only a few times. V gene TRBV9 combines with J gene TRBJ2-5; TRBD2 matches at 7 bases. The J call may be wrong; the DNA end is better matched by TRBJ2-7. CDR1 is SGDLS, CDR2 YYNGEE, per germline. This CDR3 contains 15 residues. The CDR3 bases are TGTGCCAGCAGCGGGGGCGGGGGAAGCTCCTACGAGCAGTACTTC. This sequence encodes CASSGGGGSSYEQYF.

This clone came up many times. The chain is built from TRBV7-9 and TRBJ2-1; 8 bases line up with TRBD1. CDR3 size: 15 residues. After removal of 4 bases from V and 7 bases from J, the junction contained 9 bases not matched to a gene. Germline assignment: CDR1 SEHNR and CDR2 FQNEAQ (reference sequence). As DNA, the CDR3 is TGTGCCAGCAGCTCGTGGGGACAGGCCTTAAATGAGCAGTTCTTC. Protein product: CASSSWGQALNEQFF.

This clone came up a few times. The J gene is TRBJ1-5, the V gene TRBV18; TRBD1 is a possible D gene (5 bases). CDR1 and CDR2 from the germline V gene are KGHSH and LQKENI. CDR3 size: 17 residues. Trimming cost V 5 bases and J 7 bases, with 24 bases left between them. The DNA of the CDR3 is TGTGCCAGCTCATCGGGGGGTTTTTGGGAGGGGCGGCAGCCCCAGCATTTT. Amino acid sequence: CASSSGGFWEGRQPQHF.

This clone was observed at least ten times. The chain uses TRBV14 and TRBJ2-1; 14 bases are shared with TRBD2. The V and J ends lost 5 bases and 2 bases, in that order; junction bases with no gene match: 8. Per germline, CDR1 SGHDN and CDR2 FVKESK. This CDR3 region has 18 residues. The CDR3 region is CASSSFGTSGSAYNEQFF. Written as DNA, the CDR3 is TGTGCCAGCAGCTCCTTTGGGACTAGCGGGAGTGCCTACAATGAGCAGTTCTTC.

This clone came up many times. The chain employs TRBV19 and TRBJ1-5, with D maybe TRBD1 (6 bases). The V end was cut by 10 bases, the J end by 5 bases, with 18 bases between. This CDR3 is 14 amino acids long. Germline values: CDR1 LNHDA, CDR2 SQIVND (reference sequence). The CDR3 nucleotides read TGTGCCACCCAGGGGTGGGCCGTCGATCAGCCCCAGCATTTT. Translation: CATQGWAVDQPQHF. The full variable domain, rest sourced from reference TRBV19 and TRBJ1-5, is DGGITQSPKYLFRKEGQNVTLSCEQNLNHDAMYWYRQDPGQGLRLIYYSQIVNDFQKGDIAEGYSVSREKKESFPLTVTSAQKNPTAFYLCATQGWAVDQPQHFGDGTRLSIL.